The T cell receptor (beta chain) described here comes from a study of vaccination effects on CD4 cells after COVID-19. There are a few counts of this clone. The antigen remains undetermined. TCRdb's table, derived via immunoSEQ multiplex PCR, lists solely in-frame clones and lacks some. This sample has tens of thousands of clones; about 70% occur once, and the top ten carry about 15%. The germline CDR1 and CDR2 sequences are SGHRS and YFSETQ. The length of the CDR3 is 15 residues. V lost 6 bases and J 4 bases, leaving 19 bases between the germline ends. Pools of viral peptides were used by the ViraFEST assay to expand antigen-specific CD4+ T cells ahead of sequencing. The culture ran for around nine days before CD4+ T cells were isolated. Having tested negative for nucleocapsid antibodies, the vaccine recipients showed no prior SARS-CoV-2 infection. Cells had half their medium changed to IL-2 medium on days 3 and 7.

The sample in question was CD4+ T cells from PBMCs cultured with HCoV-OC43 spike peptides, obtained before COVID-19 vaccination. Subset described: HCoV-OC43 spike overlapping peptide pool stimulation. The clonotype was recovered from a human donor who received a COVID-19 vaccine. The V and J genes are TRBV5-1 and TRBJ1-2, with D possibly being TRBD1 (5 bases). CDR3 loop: CASTAGGGFFYGYTF. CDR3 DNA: TGCGCCAGCACCGCCGGGGGAGGATTCTTCTATGGCTACACCTTC.